This passage covers 32 T cell receptor beta chains from one sample sequenced in a study of T cells in Graves' hyperthyroidism and ophthalmopathy. TCR beta CDR3 regions were amplified from RNA. The primer set for the first-round RT-PCR of the TCR CDR3 was HTBI. TCRdb re-derived calls from the multiplex PCR reads in MiXCR, one entry per CDR3 protein. The data show about 280,000 distinct CDR3 sequences, approximately 26% seen once. The specimen sequenced was blood. These receptors were obtained from a man aged 35 to 55 with Graves' hyperthyroidism that later progressed to Graves' ophthalmopathy.

The CDR3 DNA sequence: TGTGCCAGCAGTCGACAGGGGGCGACCACTGAAGCTTTCTTT. Encoded protein: CASSRQGATTEAFF. This sequence joins TRBV12-3 or TRBV12-4 and TRBJ1-1; 10 bases fit TRBD1. The CDR3 contains 14 residues. V shed 5 bases, J shed 4 bases, and the junction held 4 bases outside the gene matches.

This clonotype was found many times. This chain connects TRBV6-5 to TRBJ1-1, with TRBD1 identical over 7 bases. Germline V lookup: CDR1 MNHEY, CDR2 SVGAGI. The trim removed 6 bases at V and 8 bases at J, leaving 12 bases unmatched. This CDR3 has 14 residues. The CDR3: CASSPGQAFSEAFF. The CDR3 nucleotides read TGTGCCAGCAGCCCCGGACAGGCCTTTAGCGAAGCTTTCTTT.

This clonotype was counted many times. The gene calls are TRBV12-3 or TRBV12-4 and TRBJ2-7; D is possibly TRBD1 or TRBD2 (5 bases each). This CDR3 has 13 amino acids. V was pared by 5 bases and J by 3 bases, with 11 bases between. The CDR3 reads CASSEGQLYEQYF. The CDR3 DNA follows: TGTGCCAGCAGTGAGGGGCAGCTCTACGAGCAGTACTTC.

There are many counts of this clonotype. In nucleotides, the CDR3 is TGTGCCAGCAGCATGGGACAGGGCTCCTACGAGCAGTACTTC. Translation gives CASSMGQGSYEQYF. The rearrangement uses TRBV6-5 and TRBJ2-7; 9 positions match TRBD1. The ends lost 6 bases at V and 0 bases at J; junction bases unmatched: 3. CDR3 length: 14 residues. In germline, CDR1 is MNHEY, CDR2 SVGAGI.

There are many counts of this clonotype. The rearrangement links TRBV10-2 to TRBJ1-2; D is ambiguous. There are 14 residues in the CDR3. V was pared by 6 bases and J by 0 bases, with 11 bases between. Germline CDR1 WSHSY, CDR2 SAAADI. The CDR3 loop is CASRPSSANYGYTF. CDR3 nucleotide sequence: TGCGCCAGCAGACCGTCGTCAGCTAACTATGGCTACACCTTC.

This clonotype has ten or more counts. The chain has TRBV20-1 and TRBJ2-4; 8 nucleotides agree with TRBD1. The ends lost 4 bases at V and 1 base at J; junction bases unmatched: 9. The CDR3 has 16 residues. Germline CDR1 reads DFQATT; CDR2 reads SNEGSKA (reference sequence). CDR3: CSATDRGGIAKNIQYF. The CDR3 DNA follows: TGCAGTGCTACAGACAGGGGAGGTATTGCCAAAAACATTCAGTACTTC.

This clonotype showed up many times. The chain carries TRBV14 and TRBJ2-7; D gene ambiguous. Germline V gene lookup returns CDR1 SGHDN and CDR2 FVKESK. With 4 bases removed from V and 4 bases from J, the gap between germline ends came to 14 bases. The CDR3 spans 14 residues. The CDR3 protein is CASSLTRLGYEQYF. CDR3 nucleotides: TGTGCCAGCAGCCTTACAAGGTTGGGGTACGAGCAGTACTTC.

This clonotype came up many times. The J gene is TRBJ1-2, the V gene TRBV29-1; 9 bases match TRBD1. The CDR3 runs to 14 residues. J was trimmed by 8 bases and V by 1 base; bases with no gene match: 8. Germline lookup yields CDR1 SQVTM and CDR2 ANQGSEA. The CDR3 is CSVEGGTGLLGYTF. The DNA for the CDR3 is TGCAGCGTTGAAGGCGGGACAGGGCTTCTAGGCTACACCTTC.

This clonotype showed up many times. V gene TRBV7-9 combines with J gene TRBJ2-7; D not certain. The CDR3 length is 13 residues. From germline, CDR1 is SEHNR and CDR2 FQNEAQ (reference sequence). Trimming took off 6 bases at V and 0 bases at J, with 9 bases between the two ends. CDR3 coding DNA: TGTGCCAGCAGACGCCCTGGCTCCTACGAGCAGTACTTC. Translating gives CASRRPGSYEQYF.

This clonotype has at least ten counts. V is TRBV11-2 and J is TRBJ2-5; perhaps TRBD1 as D (7 bases). The CDR3 contains 14 residues. Trimming took 5 bases from V and 5 from J, leaving 15 bases between them. Germline CDR1 reads SGHAT; CDR2 reads FQNNGV. CDR3 sequence reads: CASSQGGTRETQYF. The CDR3 DNA reads as TGTGCCAGCAGCCAGGGGGGTACCCGGGAGACCCAGTACTTC.

This clonotype was seen repeatedly, ten times or more. The chain recombines TRBV11-2 with TRBJ2-7; TRBD1 is a possible D gene (6 bases). Between the trimmed V and J ends, which lost 5 bases and 0 bases, there was a span of 11 bases. The CDR3 loop spans 14 amino acids. Germline V CDR1 and CDR2: SGHAT, FQNNGV. Here the CDR3 reads CASSPTGYSYEQYF. The CDR3 bases are TGTGCCAGCAGCCCGACAGGTTACTCCTACGAGCAGTACTTC.

The V and J genes are TRBV5-1 and TRBJ2-7; D is perhaps TRBD1 (6 bases). Germline V gene data show CDR1 as SGHRS and CDR2 as YFSETQ. The CDR3 contains 13 residues. V was clipped by 3 bases and J by 3 bases, with 10 bases between them. The CDR3 DNA is TGCGCCAGCAGCTCCTCGGACAGCTACGAGCAGTACTTC. This codes for CASSSSDSYEQYF. Supplemented by reference TRBV5-1 and TRBJ2-7, the full variable domain reads KAGVTQTPRYLIKTRGQQVTLSCSPISGHRSVSWYQQTPGQGLQFLFEYFSETQRNKGNFPGRFSGRQFSNSRSEMNVSTLELGDSALYLCASSSSDSYEQYFGPGTRLTVT.

This clonotype was found many times. The J gene is TRBJ2-5, the V gene TRBV5-1, with D hard to call. The V gene lost 0 bases and the J gene lost 2 bases, with 14 bases spanning the gap. The V gene's germline CDR1 is SGHRS and CDR2 YFSETQ. CDR3 length: 16 residues. CDR3 sequence (DNA): TGCGCCAGCAGCTTGGACGGTCAAACCCTTCAAGAGACCCAGTACTTC. This gives the protein CASSLDGQTLQETQYF.

There are many counts of this clonotype. This chain links TRBV11-2 with TRBJ1-1; D is possibly TRBD1 (6 bases). This CDR3 spans 12 amino acids. Germline CDR1 is SGHAT and CDR2 is FQNNGV. The V gene lost 1 base and the J gene lost 10 bases, with 10 bases spanning the gap. CDR3 sequence (DNA): TGTGCCAGCAGCTTAGGGGGGGCTGGAGCTTTCTTT. Translating it yields CASSLGGAGAFF.

This clonotype has ten or more counts. The chain employs TRBV20-1 and TRBJ2-2; 14 bases are shared with TRBD2. With V trimmed by 6 bases and J by 7 bases, 7 bases remained unmatched. Germline loops: CDR1 DFQATT, CDR2 SNEGSKA (reference sequence). The CDR3 totals 15 residues. In DNA form, the CDR3 reads TGCAGTGCGGGGACTAGCGGGAGTTCTGGCGGGGAGCTGTTTTTT. Its protein product is CSAGTSGSSGGELFF.

This clonotype came up many times. The J gene is TRBJ2-5, the V gene TRBV11-2; D unclear. The CDR3 contains 14 residues. V was cut by 1 base and J by 4 bases, with 10 bases left in between. CDR1 is SGHAT and CDR2 is FQNNGV in the germline V gene. CDR3 region: CASSLVVRGETQYF. The CDR3, as DNA: TGTGCCAGCAGCTTAGTAGTGCGCGGAGAGACCCAGTACTTC. The complete variable domain, with remaining parts taken from reference TRBV11-2 and TRBJ2-5, reads EAGVAQSPRYKIIEKRQSVAFWCNPISGHATLYWYQQILGQGPKLLIQFQNNGVVDDSQLPKDRFSAERLKGVDSTLKIQPAKLEDSAVYLCASSLVVRGETQYFGPGTRLLVL.

This clonotype has ten or more counts. The V gene is TRBV24-1, the J gene TRBJ2-2; D is unclear. V lost 4 bases and J 6 bases, leaving 11 bases between the germline ends. CDR1 KGHDR and CDR2 SFDVKD come from the germline V gene. The length of the CDR3 is 14 residues. In DNA form, the CDR3 reads TGTGCCACCAGTGAGATTTCCTCGGCCGGGGAGCTGTTTTTT. Protein: CATSEISSAGELFF.

The chain joins TRBV6-1 to TRBJ1-5, with D perhaps TRBD1 (6 bases). V was shortened by 4 bases and J by 7 bases, with 17 bases between the two germline ends. Germline CDR1 and CDR2: MNHNS and SASEGT. CDR3 length equals 15 residues. The CDR3 spells CASSAQQGVGQPQHF. In DNA form, the CDR3 reads TGTGCCAGCAGTGCTCAACAGGGTGTGGGGCAGCCCCAGCATTTT.

V usage is TRBV6-2 or TRBV6-3 and J usage is TRBJ2-7, with D perhaps TRBD1 (5 bases). This CDR3 region has 13 residues. The germline V gene encodes CDR1 MNHEY and CDR2 SVGEGT. Trimming pared 8 bases from V and 3 bases from J, leaving 14 bases between. The CDR3 sequence is CASHQRGLYEQYF. CDR3 in DNA: TGTGCCAGCCACCAAAGGGGCCTCTACGAGCAGTACTTC.

This clonotype appeared many times. This rearrangement joins TRBV7-9 to TRBJ2-2, with D perhaps matching TRBD1 or TRBD2 (6 bases each). This CDR3 has 15 residues. V was cut by 5 bases and J by 5 bases, with 15 bases left in between. Germline values: CDR1 SEHNR, CDR2 FQNEAQ (reference sequence). This CDR3 is CASSPPGAGTGELFF. The DNA of the CDR3 is TGTGCCAGCAGCCCGCCGGGGGCGGGGACCGGGGAGCTGTTTTTT. The complete variable domain, with remaining parts taken from reference TRBV7-9 and TRBJ2-2, reads DTGVSQNPRHKITKRGQNVTFRCDPISEHNRLYWYRQTLGQGPEFLTYFQNEAQLEKSRLLSDRFSAERPKGSFSTLEIQRTEQGDSAMYLCASSPPGAGTGELFFGEGSRLTVL.

There are many counts of this clonotype. V usage is TRBV3-2 and J usage is TRBJ2-7. TRBV3-2 is classified as a pseudogene. The CDR3 extends over 14 amino acids. In DNA form, the CDR3 reads TGTGCCAGCAGCCAGCAGGGGAGCTCCTACGAGCAGTACTTC. It yields the protein CASSQQGSSYEQYF.

This clonotype was observed at least ten times. V and J are TRBV14 and TRBJ2-5; the D call may be TRBD1 or TRBD2 (5 bases each). The germline V gene encodes CDR1 SGHDN and CDR2 FVKESK. V was pared by 4 bases and J by 7 bases, with 13 bases between. The CDR3 sequence is 13 residues long. CDR3 nucleotides: TGTGCCAGCAGCCTCGGGACCCACAGGACCCAGTACTTC. This gives the protein CASSLGTHRTQYF.

At least ten counts were recorded for this clonotype. CDR3 amino acids: CASSPRTSGGPLSSYEQYF. DNA for the CDR3: TGTGCCAGCTCACCACGGACTAGCGGGGGGCCCCTAAGCTCCTACGAGCAGTACTTC. J is TRBJ2-7 and V is TRBV18; 14 bases align to TRBD2. Germline loops: CDR1 KGHSH, CDR2 LQKENI. The CDR3 length is 19 residues. J gave up 0 bases and V 1 base, and 8 bases lay outside the gene matches.

In the case of this clonotype: Being one base from a much bigger clone, this may be a read error. J is TRBJ1-1 and V is TRBV16; unclear D gene. Germline V CDR1 and CDR2: KGHSY, FQNENV. CDR3 length: 13 amino acids. V lost 10 bases, J lost 1 base, and 13 bases lay in between. In nucleotides, the CDR3 is TGTGCCACCTATGGGGTAGCGAACACTGAAGCTTTCTTT. Its translation: CATYGVANTEAFF.

This chain links TRBV28 with TRBJ2-7; 10 bases are a match to TRBD2. V shed 3 bases and J 4 bases; nucleotides not matched to a gene: 3. The CDR3 covers 14 residues. Looked up from germline, CDR1 is MDHEN and CDR2 is SYDVKM. CDR3 coding DNA: TGTGCCAGCAGTTTCCTAGCGGGAGATTACGAGCAGTACTTC. It translates to CASSFLAGDYEQYF.

This clonotype appeared many times. The J gene is TRBJ2-7, the V gene TRBV6-5; 10 bases fit TRBD2. Germline V gives CDR1 MNHEY, CDR2 SVGAGI. The CDR3 sequence is 16 residues long. Trimming at V came to 6 bases and at J to 7 bases, leaving 15 bases not matched to a gene. The DNA for the CDR3 is TGTGCCAGCAGCCAACACCGGACTAGCGGAGTGGGGGAGCAGTACTTC. Protein sequence: CASSQHRTSGVGEQYF.

CDR3 DNA: TGTGCCAGCGGGAAGGGACAGGCCTACGAGCAGTACTTC. Its protein product is CASGKGQAYEQYF. The rearrangement links TRBV6-1 to TRBJ2-7; 8 nucleotides align to TRBD1. CDR1 and CDR2 (germline): MNHNS, SASEGT. This CDR3 region has 13 residues. The junction had 5 bases not matched to a gene; V was cut back by 8 bases and J by 2 bases.

The chain uses TRBV6-5 and TRBJ2-7, with TRBD2 matching over 8 bases. J lost 5 bases, V lost 6 bases, and 9 bases had no gene match. Germline loops: CDR1 MNHEY, CDR2 SVGAGI. The CDR3 is 14 amino acids. The chain's CDR3 is CASRYSGTNNEQYF. The DNA of the CDR3 is TGTGCCAGCAGATATAGCGGGACTAACAACGAGCAGTACTTC.

This clonotype was seen repeatedly, ten times or more. The chain carries TRBV25-1 and TRBJ2-5, with D perhaps TRBD1 or TRBD2 (5 bases each). The CDR3 has 16 amino acids. V shed 5 bases and J shed 5 bases, with 21 bases lying between them. Germline V gene data show CDR1 as MGHDK and CDR2 as SYGVNS. CDR3 sequence reads: CASSNQPGREEETQYF. The CDR3 bases are TGTGCCAGCAGTAACCAACCAGGGAGAGAGGAGGAGACCCAGTACTTC.

The chain recombines TRBV7-3 with TRBJ2-7; either TRBD1 or TRBD2 may fit D (5 bases each). V was clipped by 1 base and J by 4 bases, with 14 bases between them. This CDR3 is built from 15 residues. Germline CDR1 SGHTA, CDR2 FQGTGA. As DNA, the CDR3 is TGTGCCAGCAGCTTAATAGGGACGTCGGGGTACGAGCAGTACTTC. As protein: CASSLIGTSGYEQYF.

This clonotype came up many times. The chain uses TRBV20-1 and TRBJ2-7; D may be TRBD2 (5 bases). CDR1 and CDR2 from the germline V gene are DFQATT and SNEGSKA (reference sequence). V was trimmed by 4 bases and J by 1 base, leaving 11 bases between them. CDR3 size: 13 residues. CDR3 region: CSANGIGSYEQYF. In DNA form, the CDR3 reads TGCAGTGCTAACGGGATCGGGTCCTACGAGCAGTACTTC.

The rearrangement joins TRBV6-1 to TRBJ1-2, with D unclear. From germline, CDR1 is MNHNS and CDR2 SASEGT. V was clipped by 7 bases and J by 5 bases, with 20 bases between them. The CDR3 length is 15 residues. CDR3 sequence: CASTLSVRNGYGYTF. In nucleotides, the CDR3 is TGTGCCAGCACCCTAAGCGTCAGAAACGGGTATGGCTACACCTTC.